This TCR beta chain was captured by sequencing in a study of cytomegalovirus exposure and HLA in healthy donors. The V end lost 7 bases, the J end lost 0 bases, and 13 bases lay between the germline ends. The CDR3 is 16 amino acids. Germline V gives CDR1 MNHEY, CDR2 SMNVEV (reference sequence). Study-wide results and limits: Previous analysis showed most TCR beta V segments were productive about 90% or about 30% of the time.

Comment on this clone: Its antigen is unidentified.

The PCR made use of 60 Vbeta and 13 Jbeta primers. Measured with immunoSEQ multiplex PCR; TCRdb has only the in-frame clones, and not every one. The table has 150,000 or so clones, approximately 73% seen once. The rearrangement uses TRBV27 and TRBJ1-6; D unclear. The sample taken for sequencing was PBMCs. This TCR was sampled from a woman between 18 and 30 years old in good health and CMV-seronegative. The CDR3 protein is CASTPSRSSYNSPLHF. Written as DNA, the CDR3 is TGTGCCAGCACCCCCTCCCGGAGCTCCTATAATTCACCCCTCCACTTT.